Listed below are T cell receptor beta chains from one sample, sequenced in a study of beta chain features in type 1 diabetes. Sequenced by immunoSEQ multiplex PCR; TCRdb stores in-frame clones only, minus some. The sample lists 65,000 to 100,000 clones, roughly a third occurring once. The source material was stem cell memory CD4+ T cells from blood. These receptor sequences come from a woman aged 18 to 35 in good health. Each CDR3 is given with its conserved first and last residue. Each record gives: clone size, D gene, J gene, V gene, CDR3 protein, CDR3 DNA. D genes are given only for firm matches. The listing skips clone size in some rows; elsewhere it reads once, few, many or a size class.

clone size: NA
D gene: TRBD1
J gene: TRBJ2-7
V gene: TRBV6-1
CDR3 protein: CASSESARGLGEQYF
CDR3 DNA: TGTGCCAGCAGTGAATCGGCCAGGGGGCTCGGCGAGCAGTACTTC

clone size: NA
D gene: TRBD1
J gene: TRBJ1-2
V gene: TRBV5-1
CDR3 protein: CASSLSGGTVYGYTF
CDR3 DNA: TGCGCCAGCAGCTTGTCGGGGGGGACAGTCTATGGCTACACCTTC

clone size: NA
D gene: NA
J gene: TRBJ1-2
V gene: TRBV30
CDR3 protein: CAWSEGANPNYGYTF
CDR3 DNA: TGTGCCTGGAGCGAAGGGGCAAACCCTAACTATGGCTACACCTTC

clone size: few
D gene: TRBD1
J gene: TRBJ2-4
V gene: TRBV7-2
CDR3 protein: CASSAWTGEDIQYF
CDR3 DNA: TGTGCCAGCAGCGCATGGACAGGGGAGGACATTCAGTACTTC

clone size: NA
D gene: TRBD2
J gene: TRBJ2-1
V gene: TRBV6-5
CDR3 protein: CASSYYGTSGSNEQFF
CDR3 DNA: TGTGCCAGCAGTTACTACGGGACTAGCGGGAGCAATGAGCAGTTCTTC

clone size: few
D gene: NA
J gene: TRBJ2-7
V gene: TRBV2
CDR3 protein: CASAPGTPYEQYF
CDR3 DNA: TGTGCCAGCGCCCCAGGGACTCCATACGAGCAGTACTTC

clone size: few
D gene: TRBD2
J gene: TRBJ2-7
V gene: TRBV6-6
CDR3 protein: CASGSGSISYEQYF
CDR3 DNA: TGTGCCAGCGGAAGCGGGAGTATATCCTACGAGCAGTACTTC

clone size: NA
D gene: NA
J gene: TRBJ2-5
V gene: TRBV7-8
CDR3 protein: CASSLASAETQYF
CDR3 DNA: TGTGCCAGCAGCTTAGCTTCAGCGGAGACCCAGTACTTC

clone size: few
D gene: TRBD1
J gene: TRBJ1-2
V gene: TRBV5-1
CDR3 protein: CASSVGTAETYGYTF
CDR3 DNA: TGCGCCAGCAGCGTTGGGACAGCTGAGACCTATGGCTACACCTTC

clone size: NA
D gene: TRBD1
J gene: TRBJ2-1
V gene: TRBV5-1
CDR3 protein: CASRGGGNEQFF
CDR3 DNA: TGCGCCAGCAGAGGGGGCGGGAATGAGCAGTTCTTC

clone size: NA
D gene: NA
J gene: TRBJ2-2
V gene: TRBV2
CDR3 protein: CASSGRGLNTGELFF
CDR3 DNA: TGTGCCAGCAGTGGCAGAGGTCTGAACACCGGGGAGCTGTTTTTT

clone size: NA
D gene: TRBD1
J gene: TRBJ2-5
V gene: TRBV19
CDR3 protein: CASSIRLDRGRGETQYF
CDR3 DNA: TGTGCCAGTAGTATCCGATTAGACAGGGGGCGAGGGGAGACCCAGTACTTC

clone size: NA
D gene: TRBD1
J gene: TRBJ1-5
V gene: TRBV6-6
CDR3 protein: CASQGQGAQPQHF
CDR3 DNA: TGTGCCAGCCAGGGACAGGGGGCTCAGCCCCAGCATTTT

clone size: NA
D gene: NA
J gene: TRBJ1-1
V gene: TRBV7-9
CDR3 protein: CASSLADRNTEAFF
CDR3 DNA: TGTGCCAGCAGCCTTGCGGACAGGAACACTGAAGCTTTCTTT

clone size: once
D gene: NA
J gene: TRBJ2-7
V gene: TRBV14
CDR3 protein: CASSWGPASYEQYF
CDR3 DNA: TGTGCCAGCAGCTGGGGCCCAGCCTCCTACGAGCAGTACTTC

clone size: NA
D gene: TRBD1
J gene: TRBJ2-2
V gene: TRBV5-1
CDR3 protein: CASSSDRAPTGELFF
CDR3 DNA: TGCGCCAGCAGCTCGGACAGGGCCCCCACCGGGGAGCTGTTTTTT

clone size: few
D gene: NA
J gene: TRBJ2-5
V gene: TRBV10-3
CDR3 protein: CAIGSGDGKETQYF
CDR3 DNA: TGTGCCATCGGATCGGGGGACGGAAAAGAGACCCAGTACTTC

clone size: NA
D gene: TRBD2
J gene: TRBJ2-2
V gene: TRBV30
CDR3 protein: CAWSGLAGVVNTGELFF
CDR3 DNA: TGTGCCTGGAGTGGGCTAGCGGGAGTGGTTAACACCGGGGAGCTGTTTTTT

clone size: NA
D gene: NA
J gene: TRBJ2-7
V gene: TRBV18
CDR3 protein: CASSPENRVGYEQYF
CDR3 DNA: TGTGCCAGCTCACCAGAGAACAGGGTTGGCTACGAGCAGTACTTC

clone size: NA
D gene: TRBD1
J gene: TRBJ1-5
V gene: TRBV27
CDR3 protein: CASSLIGTGGNQPQHF
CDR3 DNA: TGTGCCAGCAGTCTTATCGGGACAGGGGGTAACCAGCCCCAGCATTTT

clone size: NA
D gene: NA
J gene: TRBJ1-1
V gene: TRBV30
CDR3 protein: CAWTYNLNTEAFF
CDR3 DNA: TGTGCCTGGACCTATAATTTGAACACTGAAGCTTTCTTT

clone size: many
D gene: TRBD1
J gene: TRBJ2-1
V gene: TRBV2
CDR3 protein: CASRTSGGDEQFF
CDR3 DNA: TGTGCCAGCAGGACCTCAGGGGGCGATGAGCAGTTCTTC

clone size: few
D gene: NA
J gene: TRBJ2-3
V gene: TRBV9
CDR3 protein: CASSEGSVDTQYF
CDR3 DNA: TGTGCCAGCAGCGAGGGTAGCGTTGATACGCAGTATTTT

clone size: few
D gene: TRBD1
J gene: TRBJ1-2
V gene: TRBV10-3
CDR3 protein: CAISRTGNGYTF
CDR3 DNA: TGTGCCATTTCTCGGACAGGGAATGGCTACACCTTC

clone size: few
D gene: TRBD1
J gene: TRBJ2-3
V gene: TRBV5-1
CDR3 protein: CASRGQASTDTQYF
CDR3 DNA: TGCGCCAGCAGGGGACAGGCGAGCACAGATACGCAGTATTTT

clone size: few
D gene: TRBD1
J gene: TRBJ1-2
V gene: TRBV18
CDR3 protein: CASSPGTGGGGYTF
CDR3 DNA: TGTGCCAGCTCACCGGGGACAGGAGGAGGTGGCTACACCTTC

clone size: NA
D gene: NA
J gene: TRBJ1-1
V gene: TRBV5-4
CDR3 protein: CASSSAGGATEAFF
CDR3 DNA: TGTGCCAGCAGTTCCGCCGGAGGGGCCACTGAAGCTTTCTTT

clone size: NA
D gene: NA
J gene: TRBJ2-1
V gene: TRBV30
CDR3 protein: CAWSALRDEQFF
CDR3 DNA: TGTGCCTGGAGTGCGCTCCGCGATGAGCAGTTCTTC

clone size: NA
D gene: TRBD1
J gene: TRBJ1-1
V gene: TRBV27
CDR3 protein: CASRQGLSTEAFF
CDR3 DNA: TGTGCCAGCAGACAGGGGCTAAGCACTGAAGCTTTCTTT

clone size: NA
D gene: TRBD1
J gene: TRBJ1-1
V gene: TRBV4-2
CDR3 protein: CASSQYGQETEAFF
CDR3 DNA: TGTGCCAGCAGCCAATATGGACAGGAGACCGAAGCTTTCTTT

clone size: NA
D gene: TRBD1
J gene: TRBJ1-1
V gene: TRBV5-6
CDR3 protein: CASSLEGALEF
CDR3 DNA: TGTGCCAGCAGCTTGGAGGGGGCCCTGGAGTTT

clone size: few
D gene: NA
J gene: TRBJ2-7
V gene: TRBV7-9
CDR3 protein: CASSLLGDGSYEQYF
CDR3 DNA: TGTGCCAGCAGCCTCCTCGGAGACGGCTCCTACGAGCAGTACTTC